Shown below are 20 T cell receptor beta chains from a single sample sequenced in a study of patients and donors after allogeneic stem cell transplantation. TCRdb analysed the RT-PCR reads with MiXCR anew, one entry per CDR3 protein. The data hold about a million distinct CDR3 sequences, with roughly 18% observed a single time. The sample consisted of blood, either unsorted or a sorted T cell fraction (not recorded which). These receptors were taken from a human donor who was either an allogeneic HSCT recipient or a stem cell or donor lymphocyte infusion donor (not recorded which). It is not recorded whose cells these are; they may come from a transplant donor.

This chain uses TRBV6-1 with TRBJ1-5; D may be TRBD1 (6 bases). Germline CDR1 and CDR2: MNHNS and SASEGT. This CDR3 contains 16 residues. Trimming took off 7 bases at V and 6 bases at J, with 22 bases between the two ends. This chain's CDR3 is CASTRGGEAGSQPQHF. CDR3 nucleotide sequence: TGTGCCAGCACCAGGGGAGGGGAAGCAGGTAGTCAGCCCCAGCATTTT.

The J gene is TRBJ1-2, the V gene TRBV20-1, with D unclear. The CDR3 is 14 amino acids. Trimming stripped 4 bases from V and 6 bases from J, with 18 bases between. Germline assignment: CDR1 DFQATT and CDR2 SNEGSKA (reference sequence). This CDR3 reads CSAMDGNGKHGYTF. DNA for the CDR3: TGCAGTGCTATGGATGGGAACGGTAAACATGGCTACACCTTC.

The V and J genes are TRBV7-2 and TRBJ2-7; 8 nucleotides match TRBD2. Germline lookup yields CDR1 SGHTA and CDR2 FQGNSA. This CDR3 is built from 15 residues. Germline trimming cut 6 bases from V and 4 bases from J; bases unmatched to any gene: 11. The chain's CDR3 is CASSVERGPSYEQYF. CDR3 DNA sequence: TGTGCCAGCAGTGTGGAGCGGGGGCCCTCTTACGAGCAGTACTTC. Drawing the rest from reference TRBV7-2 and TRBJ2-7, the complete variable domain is GAGVSQSPSNKVTEKGKDVELRCDPISGHTALYWYRQSLGQGLEFLIYFQGNSAPDKSGLPSDRFSAERTGGSVSTLTIQRTQQEDSAVYLCASSVERGPSYEQYFGPGTRLTVT.

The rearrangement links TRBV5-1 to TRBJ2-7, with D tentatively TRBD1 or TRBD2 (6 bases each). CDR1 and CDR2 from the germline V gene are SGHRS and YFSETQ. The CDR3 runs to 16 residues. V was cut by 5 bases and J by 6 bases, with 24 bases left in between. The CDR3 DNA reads TGCGCCAGCAGTGGAGGGGGGCTCTCGGGAATGAGCGAGCAGTACTTC. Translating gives CASSGGGLSGMSEQYF.

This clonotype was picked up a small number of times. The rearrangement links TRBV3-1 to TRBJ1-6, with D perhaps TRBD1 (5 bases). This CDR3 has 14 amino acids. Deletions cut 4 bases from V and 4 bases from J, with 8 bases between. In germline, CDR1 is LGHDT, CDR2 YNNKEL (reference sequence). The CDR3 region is CASSRDGYNSPLHF. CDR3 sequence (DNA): TGTGCCAGCAGCCGGGACGGATATAATTCACCCCTCCACTTT.

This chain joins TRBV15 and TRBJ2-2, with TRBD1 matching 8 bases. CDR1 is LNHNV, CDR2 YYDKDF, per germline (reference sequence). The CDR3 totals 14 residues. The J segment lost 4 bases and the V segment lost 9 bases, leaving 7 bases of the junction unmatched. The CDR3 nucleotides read TGTGCCACTAACCAGGGGGCGTTCACCGGGGAGCTGTTTTTT. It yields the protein CATNQGAFTGELFF.

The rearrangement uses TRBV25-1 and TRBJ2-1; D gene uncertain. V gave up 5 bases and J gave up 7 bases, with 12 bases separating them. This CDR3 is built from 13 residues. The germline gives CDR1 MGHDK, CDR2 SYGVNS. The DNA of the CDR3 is TGTGCCAGCAGTACTGAGGTTTGGAATGAGCAGTTCTTC. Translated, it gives CASSTEVWNEQFF.

CDR3 coding DNA: TGTGCCAGCAGTTTTATGCAGGAAAATCAGCCCCAGCATTTT. This translates into CASSFMQENQPQHF. V gene TRBV12-3 or TRBV12-4 combines with J gene TRBJ1-5; unclear D gene. The CDR3 length is 14 residues. V lost 3 bases and J lost 4, with 10 bases in between.

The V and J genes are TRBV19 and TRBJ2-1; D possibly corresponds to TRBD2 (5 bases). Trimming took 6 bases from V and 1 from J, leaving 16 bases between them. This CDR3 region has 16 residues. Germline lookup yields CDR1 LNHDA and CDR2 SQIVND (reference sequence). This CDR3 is CASSRSSGSSYNEQFF. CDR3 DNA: TGTGCCAGTAGCCGCTCATCGGGAAGTTCCTACAATGAGCAGTTCTTC.

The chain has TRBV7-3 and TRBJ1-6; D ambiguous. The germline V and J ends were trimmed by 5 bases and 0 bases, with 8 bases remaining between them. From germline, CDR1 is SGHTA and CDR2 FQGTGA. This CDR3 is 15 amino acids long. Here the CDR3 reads CASSPHSSYNSPLHF. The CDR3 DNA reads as TGTGCCAGCAGCCCGCACAGCTCCTATAATTCACCCCTCCACTTT.

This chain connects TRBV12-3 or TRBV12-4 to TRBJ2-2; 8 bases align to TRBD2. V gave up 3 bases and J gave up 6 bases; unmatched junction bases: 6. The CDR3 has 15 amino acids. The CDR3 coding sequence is TGTGCCAGCAGTTTTACTAGCGGTCTAGCCGGGGAGCTGTTTTTT. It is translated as CASSFTSGLAGELFF.

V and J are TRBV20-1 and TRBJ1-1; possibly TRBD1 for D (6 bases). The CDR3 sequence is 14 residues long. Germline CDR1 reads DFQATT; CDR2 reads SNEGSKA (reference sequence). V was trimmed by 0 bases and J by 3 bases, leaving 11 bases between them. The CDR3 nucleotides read TGCAGTGCTAGAGATCGCAGGGGCTACACTGAAGCTTTCTTT. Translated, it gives CSARDRRGYTEAFF.

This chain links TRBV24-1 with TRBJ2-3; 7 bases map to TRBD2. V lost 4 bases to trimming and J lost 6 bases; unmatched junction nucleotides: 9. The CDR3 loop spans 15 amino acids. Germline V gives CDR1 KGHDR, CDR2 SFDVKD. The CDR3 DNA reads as TGTGCCACCAGTGAGCTAAGCGGGGACGCTGATACGCAGTATTTT. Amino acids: CATSELSGDADTQYF.

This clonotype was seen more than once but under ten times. The DNA for the CDR3 is TGTGCCAGCAACGACGTAGGACAGGGGATAAAATACACTGAAGCTTTCTTT. Its protein is CASNDVGQGIKYTEAFF. The V gene is TRBV7-2, the J gene TRBJ1-1, with 9 bases fitting TRBD1. CDR3 length: 17 residues. Losses at the gene ends were 7 bases for V and 3 bases for J; bases not matched to a gene: 15. Germline lookup yields CDR1 SGHTA and CDR2 FQGNSA.

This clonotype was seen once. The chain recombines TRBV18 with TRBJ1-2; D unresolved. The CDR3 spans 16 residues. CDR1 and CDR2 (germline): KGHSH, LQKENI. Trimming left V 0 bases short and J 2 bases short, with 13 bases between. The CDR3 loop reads CASSPPGSRENYGYTF. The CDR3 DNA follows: TGTGCCAGCTCACCACCCGGCAGCAGAGAAAACTATGGCTACACCTTC.

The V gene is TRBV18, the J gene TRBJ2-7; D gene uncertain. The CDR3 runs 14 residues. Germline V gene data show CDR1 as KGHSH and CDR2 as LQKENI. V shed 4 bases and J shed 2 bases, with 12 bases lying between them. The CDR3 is CASSQGTLPYEQYF. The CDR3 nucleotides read TGTGCCAGCTCACAGGGCACACTTCCCTACGAGCAGTACTTC. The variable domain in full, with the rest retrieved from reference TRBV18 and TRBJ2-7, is NAGVMQNPRHLVRRRGQEARLRCSPMKGHSHVYWYRQLPEEGLKFMVYLQKENIIDESGMPKERFSAEFPKEGPSILRIQQVVRGDSAAYFCASSQGTLPYEQYFGPGTRLTVT.

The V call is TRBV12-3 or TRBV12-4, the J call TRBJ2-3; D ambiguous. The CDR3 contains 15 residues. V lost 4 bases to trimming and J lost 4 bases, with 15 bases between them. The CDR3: CASSSTGRAPDTQYF. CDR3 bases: TGTGCCAGCAGTTCTACCGGGCGCGCGCCAGATACGCAGTATTTT.

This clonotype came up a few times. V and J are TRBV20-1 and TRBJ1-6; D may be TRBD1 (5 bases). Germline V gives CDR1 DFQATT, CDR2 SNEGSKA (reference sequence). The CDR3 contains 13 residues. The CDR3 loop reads CTTGGSYNSPLHF. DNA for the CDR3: TGCACCACGGGGGGATCCTATAATTCACCCCTCCACTTT.

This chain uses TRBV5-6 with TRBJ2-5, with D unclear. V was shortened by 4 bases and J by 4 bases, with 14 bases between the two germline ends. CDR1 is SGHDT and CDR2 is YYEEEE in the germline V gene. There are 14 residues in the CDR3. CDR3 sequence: CASSRGRPGETQYF. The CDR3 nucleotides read TGTGCCAGCAGCCGTGGACGCCCGGGAGAGACCCAGTACTTC.

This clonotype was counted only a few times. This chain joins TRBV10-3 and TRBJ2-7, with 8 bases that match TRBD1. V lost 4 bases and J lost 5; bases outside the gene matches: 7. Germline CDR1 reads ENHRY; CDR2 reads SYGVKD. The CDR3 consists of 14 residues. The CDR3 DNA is TGTGCCATCAGTGCGGGGGACAGGTACCACGAGCAGTACTTC. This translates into CAISAGDRYHEQYF.